The entry below gives a single TCR beta chain sequence along with its context. This sample stems from a study of blood T cell repertoires in COVID-19. Background on the study: The United States, Italy and Spain were the sources of the acute and convalescent COVID-19 samples.

Sequencing was performed with immunoSEQ multiplex PCR; in TCRdb, only in-frame clones are kept and a portion is missing. In the table there are around 160,000 clones, around four fifths of which are singletons. V shed 2 bases and J shed 3 bases, with 16 bases lying between them. CDR3 length equals 17 residues. Germline V CDR1 and CDR2: MNHEY, SVGEGT. Material for sequencing was peripheral blood. The sequence was obtained from a woman aged 40-49 years with active or convalescent COVID-19. This chain connects TRBV6-2 or TRBV6-3 to TRBJ2-2, with D perhaps TRBD2 (6 bases). The DNA for the CDR3 is TGTGCCAGCAGTTACACCCTGACCGCGGGGTACACCGGGGAGCTGTTTTTT. Its translation: CASSYTLTAGYTGELFF.